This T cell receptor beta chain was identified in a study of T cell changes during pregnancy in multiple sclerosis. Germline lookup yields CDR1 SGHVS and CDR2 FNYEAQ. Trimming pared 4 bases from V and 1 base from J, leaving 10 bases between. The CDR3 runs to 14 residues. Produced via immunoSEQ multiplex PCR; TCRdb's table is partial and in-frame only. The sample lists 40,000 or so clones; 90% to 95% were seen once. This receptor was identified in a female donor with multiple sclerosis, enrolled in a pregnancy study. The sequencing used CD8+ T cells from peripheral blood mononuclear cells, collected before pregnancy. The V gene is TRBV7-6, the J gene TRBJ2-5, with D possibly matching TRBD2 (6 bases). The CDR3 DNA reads TGTGCCAGCAGCTGGGGGACTGCCCAAGAGACCCAGTACTTC. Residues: CASSWGTAQETQYF.